One TCR beta chain is described in this entry. This sample stems from a study of blood T cell repertoires in COVID-19. Study in general: The study drew acute and convalescent COVID-19 samples from the United States, Italy and Spain. Sample material is recorded as cDNA or gDNA derived from T cells, B-cell-depleted T cells, or PBMCs.

Using immunoSEQ multiplex PCR, the repertoire was profiled, and TCRdb retains in-frame clones only, with some absent. The repertoire holds more than 150,000 clones, with roughly 86% as singletons. Deletions cut 2 bases from V and 8 bases from J, with 10 bases between. Germline CDR1 reads MNHEY; CDR2 reads SMNVEV (reference sequence). This CDR3 is built from 13 residues. The sample taken for sequencing was peripheral blood. The sequence was obtained from a man aged 45-60 years with active or convalescent COVID-19. V is TRBV27 and J is TRBJ1-3, with D perhaps matching TRBD1 (5 bases). The CDR3, as DNA: TGTGCCAGCAGTTTAGGTCCCAGGGACACCATATATTTT. Translation: CASSLGPRDTIYF.